This is a list of T cell receptor beta chains from one sample in a study of siplizumab effects on memory and regulatory T cells. This table comes from immunoSEQ multiplex PCR, and its TCRdb copy is limited to in-frame clones, with some not included. This repertoire shows roughly 120,000 clones, roughly 89% found once; its top ten account for roughly 1.4%. Sequencing was done on a sample of CD4+ T cells sorted from blood. These receptors were obtained from a human donor in good health. Each CDR3 is given with its conserved first and last residue. A D gene is named only where the DNA matches it firmly. Clone size is given for some rows only: seen once, a few or many times, or a class if the clone is expanded.

j_call clone_size cdr3_length d_call v_call cdr3_nt cdr3_aa
TRBJ2-7 . 13 . TRBV19 TGTGCCAGTCGGATCTCTGGGACGGACGAGCAGTACTTC CASRISGTDEQYF
TRBJ1-3 . 12 . TRBV25-1 TGTGCCAGCAGTGGACCCGAGAAATCCATATATTTT CASSGPEKSIYF
TRBJ2-5 . 13 . TRBV7-2 TGTGCCAGCAGCCGCGGAACAGAAGAGACCCAGTACTTC CASSRGTEETQYF
TRBJ2-1 . 13 TRBD2 TRBV2 TGTGCCAGCAGTGGGGACTACCACAATGAGCAGTTCTTC CASSGDYHNEQFF
TRBJ2-2 . 11 . TRBV10-3 TGTGCCATCAGGGACACCGGGGAGCTGTTTTTT CAIRDTGELFF
TRBJ1-1 few 12 . TRBV6-4 TGTGCCAGCAGTGACTCTACTAGGAGAGCTTTCTTT CASSDSTRRAFF
TRBJ2-5 . 14 . TRBV7-6 TGTGCCAGCAGCCCCGAATTGATGCGGGAGACCCAGTACTTC CASSPELMRETQYF
TRBJ2-2 . 14 TRBD1 TRBV6-5 TGTGCCAGCAGTGTGAAAGGGGGCAGGGGGGAGCTGTTTTTT CASSVKGGRGELFF
TRBJ2-3 . 14 . TRBV6-1 TGTGCCAGCAGTGGGGGCCCCAGCACAGATACGCAGTATTTT CASSGGPSTDTQYF
TRBJ2-1 . 16 TRBD2 TRBV19 TGTGCCAGTAGTATAGGGGGGACTAGTCTGGACAATGAGCAGTTCTTC CASSIGGTSLDNEQFF
TRBJ1-2 . 12 . TRBV30 TGTGCCTGGGGGGGGATTAACTATGGCTACACCTTC CAWGGINYGYTF
TRBJ1-1 . 15 . TRBV9 TGTGCCAGCAGCCCCCGCGCTCAGATGAACACTGAAGCTTTCTTT CASSPRAQMNTEAFF
TRBJ1-4 . 14 . TRBV27 TGTGCCAGCAGTCCGGCCGGCGATCGGGAAAAACTGTTTTTT CASSPAGDREKLFF
TRBJ1-1 . 13 TRBD1 TRBV10-3 TGTGCCATCAGTGGACAGGGGAACACTGAAGCTTTCTTT CAISGQGNTEAFF
TRBJ1-2 few 14 . TRBV7-9 TGTGCCAGCAGCTTTTCGGACAGAAACTATGGCTACACCTTC CASSFSDRNYGYTF
TRBJ2-1 . 16 . TRBV9 TGTGCCAGCAGCGAGGGGGAGGGGCGGGCGAACCTCAAGCAGTTCTTC CASSEGEGRANLKQFF
TRBJ2-1 . 12 . TRBV5-1 TGCGCCAGCAGAGAAGGGACCAATGAGCAGTTCTTC CASREGTNEQFF
TRBJ2-5 . 11 . TRBV30 TGTGCCTGGACAGGGGGGGAGACCCAGTACTTC CAWTGGETQYF
TRBJ1-1 . 13 . TRBV11-3 TGTGCCAGCAGCTCAGAGGTGAACACTGAAGCTTTCTTT CASSSEVNTEAFF
TRBJ1-2 once 17 . TRBV30 TGTGCCTGGGTAGACGACGGGGTCCCCGGACGAAACTATGGCTACACCTTC CAWVDDGVPGRNYGYTF
TRBJ2-3 once 17 . TRBV21-1 TGTGCCAGCACCCGCCGCCAGGGGCTGAGGGGCACAGATACGCAGTATTTT CASTRRQGLRGTDTQYF
TRBJ2-5 . 12 . TRBV6-1 TGTGCCAGCAGTAGGGCAGAAGAGACCCAGTACTTC CASSRAEETQYF
TRBJ2-2 . 15 TRBD1 TRBV2 TGTGCCAGCAGTTGGGACAGGGGGAACACCGGGGAGCTGTTTTTT CASSWDRGNTGELFF
TRBJ1-1 . 16 TRBD1 TRBV28 TGTGCCAGCAGTCCTGACAGGGGGTTCATGAACACTGAAGCTTTCTTT CASSPDRGFMNTEAFF
TRBJ1-1 . 14 TRBD1 TRBV5-4 TGTGCCAGCAGCTTGCAGGGGGTTAACACTGAAGCTTTCTTT CASSLQGVNTEAFF
TRBJ1-3 . 14 . TRBV6-5 TGTGCCAGCAGCAACTCGGAGGCTGGAAACACCATATATTTT CASSNSEAGNTIYF
TRBJ1-3 . 16 . TRBV18 TGTGCCAGCTCACCCATTGGGGCTAATTCTGGAAACACCATATATTTT CASSPIGANSGNTIYF
TRBJ1-1 . 13 . TRBV6-5 TGTGCCGCCAGCAGGGTCCGTAGCACTGAAGCTTTCTTT CAASRVRSTEAFF
TRBJ2-6 . 16 . TRBV11-2 TGTGCCAGCAGCCCCTGGACCTTCTCTGGGGCCAACGTCCTGACTTTC CASSPWTFSGANVLTF